This T cell receptor (beta chain) was recovered during a study of blood T cell repertoires in COVID-19. While infection was still active, Seattle patients were enrolled and then followed longitudinally. Between the trimmed V and J ends, which lost 7 bases and 0 bases, there was a span of 22 bases. The germline V gene encodes CDR1 LNHDA and CDR2 SQIVND (reference sequence). The CDR3 length is 18 residues. Original methodology: Scientists estimated how many nucleated cells there were by amplifying reference gene primers. TCRdb's table, derived via immunoSEQ multiplex PCR, lists solely in-frame clones and lacks some. Clone size and the V and J calls come from that table; the DNA yielded D and trimming. The data hold about 60,000 clones, with about four fifths observed a single time.

The TCR was taken from a man in his sixties with COVID-19, enrolled during active disease. The chain links TRBV19 to TRBJ1-5; D call uncertain. Sequencing was done on a sample of peripheral blood. The CDR3 sequence: CASKRVFGPQNSNQPQHF. Written as DNA, the CDR3 is TGTGCCAGTAAGCGGGTATTTGGCCCTCAAAATAGCAATCAGCCCCAGCATTTT.